This note documents a single TCR beta chain sequence. This sample was included in a study of cytomegalovirus exposure and HLA in healthy donors. The J segment lost 1 base and the V segment lost 5 bases, leaving 12 bases of the junction unmatched. The CDR3 is made up of 17 amino acids. From germline, CDR1 is SGHRS and CDR2 YFSETQ. Use of 60 Vbeta and 13 Jbeta primers characterized the PCR. The assay was immunoSEQ multiplex PCR, and TCRdb's table has in-frame clones only and misses some. Of over 100,000 clones listed, 80% are singletons. The chain recombines TRBV5-1 with TRBJ1-5; 7 bases line up with TRBD1. The material sequenced was PBMCs. The clonotype comes from a man aged 25-45 years in good health and CMV-seronegative. CDR3 region: CASRVGSGGRSNQPQHF. CDR3 in DNA: TGCGCCAGCAGAGTGGGGTCAGGGGGGAGAAGCAATCAGCCCCAGCATTTT. Complete variable domain (other parts from reference TRBV5-1 and TRBJ1-5): KAGVTQTPRYLIKTRGQQVTLSCSPISGHRSVSWYQQTPGQGLQFLFEYFSETQRNKGNFPGRFSGRQFSNSRSEMNVSTLELGDSALYLCASRVGSGGRSNQPQHFGDGTRLSIL.